This entry features one T cell receptor (beta chain) sequence. The antigen remains unidentified. Produced via immunoSEQ multiplex PCR; TCRdb's table is partial and in-frame only. The sample comprises 130,000 to 150,000 clones, 92% of which are singletons, and roughly 0.19% rests with the top ten. The data originate from a study of graft-versus-host responses after intestinal transplantation. Study summary: Anti-thymocyte globulin served as induction for all recipients, who then took tacrolimus and steroids for roughly 3 years. Study-level findings and limits: Early HvG declines after transplant were associated with peak circulating GvH clone levels.

V lost 5 bases and J lost 5, with 16 bases in between. The germline V gene encodes CDR1 KGHSH and CDR2 LQKENI. There are 16 residues in the CDR3. Sequenced material: unstimulated CD4+ T cells sorted from spleen or lymph node cells, taken before intestinal transplant. The chain joins TRBV18 to TRBJ2-6, with D unresolved. The receptor was derived from a human donor who received an intestinal transplant. CDR3 sequence reads: CASSNPLQSRANVLTF. The DNA of the CDR3 is TGTGCCAGCTCAAATCCCCTGCAAAGTCGGGCCAACGTCCTGACTTTC. Filled out from reference TRBV18 and TRBJ2-6, the complete variable domain reads NAGVMQNPRHLVRRRGQEARLRCSPMKGHSHVYWYRQLPEEGLKFMVYLQKENIIDESGMPKERFSAEFPKEGPSILRIQQVVRGDSAAYFCASSNPLQSRANVLTFGAGSRLTVL.